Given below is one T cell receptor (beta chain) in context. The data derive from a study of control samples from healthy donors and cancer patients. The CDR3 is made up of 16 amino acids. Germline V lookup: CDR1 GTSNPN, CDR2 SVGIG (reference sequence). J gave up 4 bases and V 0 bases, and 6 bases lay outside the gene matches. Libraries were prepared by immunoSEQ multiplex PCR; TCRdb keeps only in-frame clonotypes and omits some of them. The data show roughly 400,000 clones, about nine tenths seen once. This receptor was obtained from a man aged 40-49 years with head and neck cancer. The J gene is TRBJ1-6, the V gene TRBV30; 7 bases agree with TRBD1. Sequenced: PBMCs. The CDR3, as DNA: TGTGCCTGGAGTGTGGAGGGGGCCTTTTATAATTCACCCCTCCACTTT. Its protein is CAWSVEGAFYNSPLHF.